What follows are 5 T cell receptor beta chains derived from one specimen sequenced in a study of shared T cell receptors in the human thymus. Produced via immunoSEQ multiplex PCR; TCRdb's table is partial and in-frame only. The data hold over 350,000 clones, with approximately 95% observed a single time. The specimen was thymocytes. Source of these receptors: a human donor.

This clone was seen only once. CDR3 loop: CASGLAQGGVNYGYTF. In nucleotides, the CDR3 is TGTGCTAGTGGTTTGGCCCAGGGTGGGGTTAACTATGGCTACACCTTC. This chain joins TRBV12-5 and TRBJ1-2; D possibly corresponds to TRBD1 (5 bases). The V gene's germline CDR1 is LGHNT and CDR2 FRNRAP. V dropped 1 base and J dropped 1 base, with 13 bases sitting between them. The CDR3 runs 16 residues.

This chain joins TRBV19 and TRBJ2-1; 10 bases match TRBD2. Per germline, CDR1 LNHDA and CDR2 SQIVND (reference sequence). The CDR3 covers 17 residues. J lost 2 bases, V lost 7 bases, and 11 bases had no gene match. The CDR3 loop is CASKSILAGRAYNEQFF. For the CDR3, the DNA is TGTGCCAGTAAATCAATACTAGCGGGACGGGCCTACAATGAGCAGTTCTTC. Based on the CDR3 plus reference TRBV19 and TRBJ2-1, the full variable domain is DGGITQSPKYLFRKEGQNVTLSCEQNLNHDAMYWYRQDPGQGLRLIYYSQIVNDFQKGDIAEGYSVSREKKESFPLTVTSAQKNPTAFYLCASKSILAGRAYNEQFFGPGTRLTVL.

The chain links TRBV29-1 to TRBJ2-7; TRBD2 matches at 7 bases. With V trimmed by 3 bases and J by 3 bases, 5 bases remained unmatched. The CDR3 runs to 13 residues. Per germline, CDR1 SQVTM and CDR2 ANQGSEA. The CDR3 nucleotides are TGCAGCGTTGAGGACGGGAGGCTCTACGAGCAGTACTTC. This translates into CSVEDGRLYEQYF.

This clone appeared once. The rearrangement joins TRBV18 to TRBJ2-1, with 7 bases matching TRBD2. V gave up 0 bases and J gave up 3 bases; unmatched junction bases: 11. CDR3 length equals 18 residues. CDR1 is KGHSH and CDR2 is LQKENI in the germline V gene. CDR3 sequence reads: CASSPPGRARGFYNEQFF. CDR3 nucleotides: TGTGCCAGCTCACCACCGGGGAGGGCCCGAGGGTTCTACAATGAGCAGTTCTTC.

The genes are TRBV2 and TRBJ1-1; TRBD1 is a possible D gene (6 bases). The CDR3 loop spans 14 amino acids. Deletions cut 6 bases from V and 5 bases from J, with 16 bases between. Germline V gene data show CDR1 as SNHLY and CDR2 as FYNNEI. The CDR3 DNA is TGTGCCAGCAGCAGGACAGATGGAATTACTGAAGCTTTCTTT. This codes for CASSRTDGITEAFF.